This TCR beta chain was documented in a study of T cells expressing NK-cell markers. Germline values: CDR1 DFQATT, CDR2 SNEGSKA (reference sequence). The CDR3 contains 14 residues. In generating TCR beta cDNA, 5'RACE template switching with UMIs was used. TCRdb re-called the 5' RACE reads; every CDR3 protein appears as one record, without DNA. The sample table includes approximately 440,000 distinct CDR3 sequences. The J gene is TRBJ2-3, the V gene TRBV20-1; TCRdb outputs TRBD1, but without DNA this stays unchecked. The sample comprised blood T cells: a sorted CD56 or NKG2C T cell subset, CD4+ or CD8+ T cells, or bulk PBMC T cells (not recorded which). The sequence came from a woman between 45 and 65 years old in good health. The CDR3 protein is CSALDRQIADTQYF.